Below, one T cell receptor (beta chain) is given with its context. This clonotype appeared many times. Its antigen is currently not known. The junction shows a germline mismatch at one end, possibly a read error. This sample is drawn from a study of Graves' ophthalmopathy and Graves' hyperthyroidism (dated by TCRdb to 2016 to 2019). Concerning the study at large: Peripheral blood was collected before any treatment was given, at the time of initial diagnosis. A discovery set of more than 90 patients (approximately 45 ophthalmopathy, 57 stable hyperthyroidism) was enrolled to explore V-J signatures distinguishing ophthalmopathy from hyperthyroidism. In total, some 140 blood samples were TCR-sequenced: approximately 42 ophthalmopathy, roughly 80 hyperthyroidism and about 17 hyperthyroidism-to-ophthalmopathy patients. T-cell repertoires of thyroid tissue and blood were compared in five or six hyperthyroidism patients. For training and testing, the 100 or so patients in the discovery cohort were randomly divided in a 7:3 ratio. Following sampling, methimazole starting at 30 mg daily was administered to hyperthyroidism patients, and high-dose intravenous methylprednisolone was administered to ophthalmopathy patients. The study used TCR beta repertoire signatures to distinguish Graves' ophthalmopathy from Graves' hyperthyroidism and to predict progression to ophthalmopathy. For independent validation, a separate cohort was made up of some 18 hyperthyroidism patients plus 17 patients who later progressed from hyperthyroidism to ophthalmopathy. Results the study describes overall, beyond this receptor: Ophthalmopathy was separated from stable hyperthyroidism by the 13-signature model with 85% to 90% sensitivity and roughly 82% specificity in cross-validation and with 80%/75% in the test set. Sample size was not statistically predetermined, and group allocation was not concealed from the investigators. Most expanded thyroid clonotypes with frequency above 0.001 were also detected in blood, suggesting blood repertoires may reflect the thyroid immune response. In validation, the model predicted ophthalmopathy progression with over 60% sensitivity and roughly 72% specificity; some twelve predicted patients were CT-confirmed with GO in a median of around 6 months.

The CDR1 and CDR2 encoded by the germline V gene (reference sequence) are DFQATT and SNEGSKA. The CDR3 numbers 15 residues from cysteine through phenylalanine. Here the CDR3 DNA is all that survives: 45 bases in frame from base 1. Ophthalmopathy patients were characterized by moderately to severely active disease, a Clinical Activity Score of at least 3, a NOSPECS grade of at least 4, and a disease duration under 3 months. Anyone with other autoimmune diseases, uncontrolled infections, pregnancy or lactation was excluded from the study. Clinical symptoms, serum thyroxine, TRAb, thyroid ultrasound and orbital computed tomography formed the basis of the diagnosis. PBMCs were isolated from about 9.2 ml of fresh peripheral blood by Ficoll-Paque density gradient centrifugation. Total RNA was extracted with Trizol reagent and quality-checked on an Agilent 2100 Bioanalyzer. For repertoire sequencing, the TCR beta CDR3 regions were amplified from RNA transcripts. A first-round RT-PCR used HTBI primers with the Qiagen OneStep RT-PCR kit, followed by a second-round multiplex PCR, size selection and purification. Libraries were sequenced on an Illumina HiSeq2000 using paired-end 100 bp reads. Per the source publication's procedure: SOAPnuke was used to process the reads, removing any read that contained adapters or uncalled bases, had a mean Phred below 15, or lacked an exact match to the constant primer or identifier. High-quality paired reads were merged with COPE v1.2.5. Each unique nucleotide sequence was defined as a clonotype, and clonotypes were aligned to IMGT TRB V, D and J references with MiTCR v1.1. The analysis was limited to V-J combinations with a frequency above 0.0001, which together covered roughly 99% of the repertoires. For each V-J combination, a TCR clonal expansion and chaos score was defined as the ratio of F50 clonal expansion to chaos observed in the TCRdist matrix. Welch's t-statistics and random forest were used to reduce features to over ten V-J combinations, which were fed into a naive Bayes classifier. The Morisita-Horn index was used to measure how similar the thyroid and blood repertoires were. TCRdb redid the processing of the public reads, applying fastp at Q25 and MiXCR, and retained in-frame beta chains. Rows with a matching CDR3 protein are joined into one entry that keeps the most common DNA and genes. The V and J calls come from TCRdb's annotation, not from the publication. This sample comprises fewer than 250,000 distinct CDR3 sequences, approximately 28% of them detected only once. About 9.3% of the sample lies in the top ten.

This sequence uses TRBV20-1 and TRBJ2-7; the D segment is perhaps TRBD1 or TRBD2, each sharing 7 matched bases. This TCR came from a man between 50 and 59 years old with Graves' ophthalmopathy. Donor details come from another sample of the same person, matched by shared clones. Sequencing was done on a sample of peripheral blood. This receptor carries the CDR3 CSATSWGGGSDEQYF. The DNA is as follows: TGCAGTGCTACCAGCTGGGGAGGGGGCTCCGACGAGCAGTACTTC.